This entry features one TCR beta chain sequence. What it recognizes is unknown. This record belongs to a study of identifying expanded T cells in peripheral blood. Method: immunoSEQ multiplex PCR; TCRdb's copy keeps in-frame clones and lacks some. The top ten hold approximately 18% of the sample, which has 95,000 to 100,000 clones, around 88% seen once. The study's findings and limits: Two-week clone count variance significantly increased as total template count grew. Technical replicates showed 0.9 to 1.5 changed clones; roughly two weeks roughly 15; four weeks 19.

No infections or other immune events were documented during collection. V was cut by 10 bases and J by 5 bases, with 11 bases left in between. CDR1 is MNHNS, CDR2 SASEGT, per germline. The CDR3 sequence is 11 residues long. The sequenced sample consisted of blood. This clonotype was obtained from a person aged 18 to 75 in good health. V gene TRBV6-1 combines with J gene TRBJ2-5; D is unclear. The CDR3 DNA sequence: TGTGCCACCTATTTGGATGAGACCCAGTACTTC. Its translation is CATYLDETQYF.